Shown below are 32 T cell receptor beta chains from a single sample sequenced in a study of regulatory T cells in long-lasting Graves disease. Library construction for TCR beta used iRepertoire HTBI primers and Arm-PCR of CDR3 regions. TCRdb called the multiplex PCR reads again in MiXCR, with one record for every CDR3 protein. The data hold 300,000 to 450,000 distinct CDR3 sequences, with around 16% observed a single time. Documented time point: newly diagnosed GD, antithyroid drugs for less than 3 months. TCR sequences were obtained from RNA taken from PBMCs. The specimen comprised peripheral blood mononuclear cells (PBMCs), sampled at new diagnosis, from a patient treated with antithyroid drugs. Receptor source: a female donor with Graves disease.

In this sample, this clonotype turned up a few times. The rearrangement uses TRBV4-2 and TRBJ2-2; the D gene is possibly TRBD2 (6 bases). The CDR3 loop spans 16 amino acids. The germline CDR1 and CDR2 sequences are LGHNA and YNFKEQ. Trimming pared 4 bases from V and 4 bases from J, leaving 16 bases between. In nucleotides, the CDR3 is TGTGCCAGCAGCCCCCCGCGGGGCGCGGGCACCGGGGAGCTGTTTTTT. Residues: CASSPPRGAGTGELFF.

This clonotype was observed at least ten times. The V and J genes are TRBV9 and TRBJ2-4, with 13 bases aligning to TRBD2. The V gene end was trimmed by 0 bases and the J gene end by 14 bases; junction bases not matched to a gene: 8. The CDR3 runs to 15 residues. Germline CDR1 and CDR2: SGDLS and YYNGEE. CDR3 DNA sequence: TGTGCCAGCAGCGTAGGACTAGCGGGGGGCGACCCAGAGTACTTC. Amino acid sequence: CASSVGLAGGDPEYF.

This clonotype was picked up a small number of times. The gene calls are TRBV24-1 and TRBJ2-4; perhaps TRBD2 as D (5 bases). V gave up 1 base and J gave up 9 bases, with 9 bases separating them. This CDR3 has 13 residues. Germline CDR1 and CDR2: KGHDR and SFDVKD. The CDR3 reads CATSDFSGSIQYF. For the CDR3, the DNA is TGTGCCACCAGTGATTTCAGTGGGAGCATTCAGTACTTC.

The V and J genes are TRBV6-1 and TRBJ2-2; a possible D gene is TRBD2 (6 bases). There are 14 residues in the CDR3. Between the trimmed V and J ends, which lost 7 bases and 4 bases, there was a span of 13 bases. Germline loops: CDR1 MNHNS, CDR2 SASEGT. The CDR3: CASIRQGGTGELFF. In DNA, the CDR3 is TGTGCCAGCATTCGGCAGGGAGGCACCGGGGAGCTGTTTTTT.

To note about this clonotype: A read error may produce the germline difference seen at one junction end. The chain couples TRBV15 to TRBJ2-2, with D perhaps TRBD1 or TRBD2 (6 bases each). Germline assignment: CDR1 LNHNV and CDR2 YYDKDF (reference sequence). This CDR3 has 16 residues. CDR3 region: CATSRDSGGNTGELSF. For the CDR3, the DNA is TGTGCCACCAGCAGAGATTCCGGGGGCAACACCGGGGAGCTGTCTTTT.

The table lists this clonotype with many counts. The rearrangement links TRBV29-1 to TRBJ1-1, with D possibly TRBD1 on 5 matching bases. Trimming cost V 1 base and J 1 base, with 10 bases left between them. The CDR3 is 14 amino acids. Germline V gene data show CDR1 as SQVTM and CDR2 as ANQGSEA. Here the CDR3 reads CSVEGRQRNTEAFF. CDR3 DNA: TGCAGCGTTGAAGGCCGACAGCGGAACACTGAAGCTTTCTTT.

This clonotype has only a few counts. The rearrangement joins TRBV6-4 to TRBJ2-2; a weak D match, TRBD1 (5 bases). In germline, CDR1 is MRHNA, CDR2 SNTAGT. The V end lost 2 bases, the J end lost 5 bases, and 9 bases lay between the germline ends. The CDR3 extends over 14 amino acids. CDR3 protein: CASSDGRVTGELFF. CDR3 in DNA: TGTGCCAGCAGTGACGGCAGGGTGACCGGGGAGCTGTTTTTT.

This clonotype has a count of ten or more. The chain uses TRBV2 and TRBJ2-1; 9 nucleotides align to TRBD2. After removal of 3 bases from V and 10 bases from J, the junction contained 16 bases not matched to a gene. The CDR3 is made up of 17 amino acids. CDR1 SNHLY and CDR2 FYNNEI come from the germline V gene. The CDR3 is CASSDPGREGRQGEQFF. Here the CDR3 DNA reads TGTGCCAGCAGTGACCCGGGGCGGGAGGGCCGTCAGGGAGAGCAGTTCTTC.

This rearrangement joins TRBV6-2 or TRBV6-3 to TRBJ1-2, with 12 bases aligning to TRBD1. CDR3 length: 15 amino acids. The germline gives CDR1 MNHEY, CDR2 SVGEGT. J was trimmed by 4 bases and V by 2 bases; bases with no gene match: 2. As DNA, the CDR3 is TGTGCCAGCAGTTACGGGACAGGGGGCTTCTATGGCTACACCTTC. It encodes CASSYGTGGFYGYTF.

The table lists this clonotype with a few counts. The V gene is TRBV12-3 or TRBV12-4, the J gene TRBJ1-1; the match to TRBD1 covers 7 bases. CDR3 length equals 14 residues. Unmatched junction bases numbered 9, after V lost 6 bases and J lost 5 bases. The CDR3 spells CASRFRGDGTEAFF. CDR3 coding DNA: TGTGCCAGCAGGTTCAGGGGGGATGGGACTGAAGCTTTCTTT.

The rearrangement joins TRBV9 to TRBJ2-2, with D possibly matching TRBD2 (5 bases). Trimming cost V 2 bases and J 2 bases, with 19 bases left between them. The CDR3 spans 18 residues. Germline V gene sequence: CDR1 SGDLS, CDR2 YYNGEE. CDR3 loop: CASSVNPEEVLNTGELFF. The CDR3 region has the DNA TGTGCCAGCAGCGTGAACCCGGAGGAGGTCTTAAACACCGGGGAGCTGTTTTTT.

This clonotype has a count of ten or more. The rearrangement uses TRBV6-5 and TRBJ2-3; the D is unclear. The CDR3 is 12 residues long. Per the germline V gene, CDR1 is MNHEY and CDR2 is SVGAGI. The V and J ends lost 4 bases and 7 bases respectively, with 9 bases between them. For the CDR3, the DNA is TGTGCCAGCAGTTCGACACCACATACGCAGTATTTT. Translation: CASSSTPHTQYF.

This clonotype has a handful of counts. The rearrangement uses TRBV4-1 and TRBJ1-5; D gene unclear. This CDR3 contains 15 residues. Germline V gene data show CDR1 as MGHRA and CDR2 as YSYEKL. The germline V and J ends were trimmed by 0 bases and 6 bases, with 12 bases remaining between them. The CDR3 coding sequence is TGCGCCAGCAGCCAAGAACCTAAAGAGGGTCAGCCCCAGCATTTT. It encodes CASSQEPKEGQPQHF.

This clonotype was detected many times. The chain couples TRBV7-2 to TRBJ2-7; D is perhaps TRBD1 or TRBD2 (5 bases each). CDR1 is SGHTA, CDR2 FQGNSA, per germline. Trimming removed 5 bases from V and 6 bases from J, with 14 bases in between. The CDR3 covers 13 residues. Here the CDR3 reads CASSQGEGSEQYF. CDR3 nucleotide sequence: TGTGCCAGCAGCCAAGGGGAAGGGAGCGAGCAGTACTTC.

The chain joins TRBV13 to TRBJ1-1, with D perhaps matching TRBD1 (6 bases). Trimming took 5 bases from V and 5 from J, leaving 18 bases between them. In germline, CDR1 is PRHDT, CDR2 FYEKMQ (reference sequence). The CDR3 is 15 amino acids. The CDR3 spells CASSLAGDYLTEAFF. As DNA, the CDR3 is TGTGCCAGCAGCCTCGCAGGGGATTATTTAACTGAAGCTTTCTTT.

This clonotype occurred many times. The V gene is TRBV6-1, the J gene TRBJ1-1; no definite D call. The CDR3 is made up of 12 amino acids. V lost 2 bases and J 10 bases, leaving 11 bases between the germline ends. CDR1 is MNHNS and CDR2 is SASEGT in the germline V gene. CDR3: CASSENNLRAFF. Written as DNA, the CDR3 is TGTGCCAGCAGTGAAAACAACCTTCGAGCTTTCTTT.

This clonotype was recorded many times. This chain joins TRBV27 and TRBJ1-1; tentatively, D is TRBD1 (5 bases). The CDR3 contains 13 residues. Trimming took 0 bases from V and 4 from J, leaving 6 bases between them. Germline values: CDR1 MNHEY, CDR2 SMNVEV (reference sequence). The CDR3: CASSLSGVTEAFF. As DNA, the CDR3 is TGTGCCAGCAGTTTATCAGGGGTCACTGAAGCTTTCTTT.

This clonotype appeared a few times. V is TRBV12-3 or TRBV12-4 and J is TRBJ2-1; tentatively, D is TRBD2 (6 bases). Trimming cost V 9 bases and J 0 bases, with 12 bases left between them. The CDR3 covers 14 residues. CDR3 nucleotides: TGTGCCAGTGCGGGGCAGGGCTCCTACAATGAGCAGTTCTTC. This sequence encodes CASAGQGSYNEQFF.

The sample holds many counts of this clonotype. The chain couples TRBV27 to TRBJ1-5; 10 bases map to TRBD1. The CDR3 is 17 amino acids. Trimming removed 5 bases from V and 4 bases from J; junction bases left unmatched: 11. Germline V gene lookup returns CDR1 MNHEY and CDR2 SMNVEV (reference sequence). CDR3 sequence reads: CASSPYAGTGVNQPQHF. The CDR3 region has the DNA TGTGCCAGCAGTCCCTATGCCGGGACAGGGGTAAATCAGCCCCAGCATTTT.

This clonotype appeared a few times. CDR3 bases: TGTGCCAGCAGTTTACAATTCGGCAGGGGCGGAGGCTACACCTTC. This gives the protein CASSLQFGRGGGYTF. The V call is TRBV28, the J call TRBJ1-2; TRBD1 is a possible D gene (6 bases). Germline loops: CDR1 MDHEN, CDR2 SYDVKM. There are 15 residues in the CDR3. Deletions cut 2 bases from V and 8 bases from J, with 18 bases between.

This clonotype occurred many times. This chain uses TRBV7-2 with TRBJ2-1; the D gene is possibly TRBD2 (5 bases). Per the germline V gene, CDR1 is SGHTA and CDR2 is FQGNSA. V was clipped by 5 bases and J by 5 bases, with 16 bases between them. The CDR3 runs 15 residues. The DNA for the CDR3 is TGTGCCAGCAGCCCCACCGCTGGGAGCAACAATGAGCAGTTCTTC. Amino acid sequence: CASSPTAGSNNEQFF.

This clonotype was counted at least ten times. J is TRBJ2-5 and V is TRBV12-3 or TRBV12-4; 8 bases align to TRBD2. CDR3 length: 17 residues. Losses at the gene ends were 3 bases for V and 5 bases for J; bases not matched to a gene: 14. The CDR3 DNA reads as TGTGCCAGCAGTTTGGCTTCAAGCGGGAGCGTCCATGAGACCCAGTACTTC. Its translation is CASSLASSGSVHETQYF.

As concerns this clonotype: At one end the junction does not follow the germline gene, possibly because of a read error. The chain couples TRBV5-1 to TRBJ2-1, with unresolved D. Germline V lookup: CDR1 SGHRS, CDR2 YFSETQ. This CDR3 region has 14 residues. CDR3 in DNA: TGCGCCAGCAGCTTGGAGGGCTCCTACAATGGGCAGTTCTTC. This gives the protein CASSLEGSYNGQFF.

The chain couples TRBV3-1 to TRBJ2-3; 8 bases fit TRBD1. The J call is uncertain, as TRBJ2-7 better fits the DNA end. Germline assignment: CDR1 LGHDT and CDR2 YNNKEL (reference sequence). This CDR3 is 14 amino acids long. As DNA, the CDR3 is TGTGCCAGCAGCCGGACAGGGATGGCCTACGAGCAGTACTTC. Residues: CASSRTGMAYEQYF.

This clonotype was counted at least ten times. The J gene is TRBJ2-7, the V gene TRBV27, with D unresolved. V lost 9 bases and J lost 3, with 9 bases in between. Germline CDR1 and CDR2: MNHEY and SMNVEV (reference sequence). The CDR3 has 11 amino acids. For the CDR3, the DNA is TGTGCCAGTTCGACCCACTACGAGCAGTACTTC. The encoded protein is CASSTHYEQYF.

This clonotype was seen many times. The chain is built from TRBV7-9 and TRBJ2-3, with a tentative D call TRBD2 (5 bases). This CDR3 is 15 amino acids long. V shed 2 bases and J shed 0 bases, with 9 bases lying between them. Germline V gene lookup returns CDR1 SEHNR and CDR2 FQNEAQ (reference sequence). The DNA for the CDR3 is TGTGCCAGCAGCTTATCAACGGGGAGCACAGATACGCAGTATTTT. This gives the protein CASSLSTGSTDTQYF. Full variable domain (rest looked up from reference TRBV7-9 and TRBJ2-3): DTGVSQNPRHKITKRGQNVTFRCDPISEHNRLYWYRQTLGQGPEFLTYFQNEAQLEKSRLLSDRFSAERPKGSFSTLEIQRTEQGDSAMYLCASSLSTGSTDTQYFGPGTRLTVL.

This clonotype came up a few times. This rearrangement joins TRBV5-6 to TRBJ2-7; D is ambiguous. In germline, CDR1 is SGHDT, CDR2 YYEEEE. CDR3 length: 14 amino acids. V dropped 0 bases and J dropped 3 bases, with 10 bases sitting between them. The CDR3 sequence is CASSLDGQFYEQYF. The DNA of the CDR3 is TGTGCCAGCAGCTTGGACGGGCAATTCTACGAGCAGTACTTC.

The sample holds many counts of this clonotype. This chain links TRBV5-1 with TRBJ1-5; 11 bases line up with TRBD1. The CDR3 length is 15 residues. V was pared by 1 base and J by 5 bases, with 2 bases of the junction left unmatched. Germline V lookup: CDR1 SGHRS, CDR2 YFSETQ. CDR3 nucleotide sequence: TGCGCCAGCAGCTTGTTGGGACAGGGGGATCAGCCCCAGCATTTT. As protein: CASSLLGQGDQPQHF. The full variable domain, in which reference TRBV5-1 and TRBJ1-5 provide the parts outside the CDR3, is KAGVTQTPRYLIKTRGQQVTLSCSPISGHRSVSWYQQTPGQGLQFLFEYFSETQRNKGNFPGRFSGRQFSNSRSEMNVSTLELGDSALYLCASSLLGQGDQPQHFGDGTRLSIL.

This clonotype was observed many times. Written as DNA, the CDR3 is TGTGCCAGCAGTTTACCGCCGACAGGCGCCATGAACACTGAAGCTTTCTTT. It specifies CASSLPPTGAMNTEAFF. The J gene is TRBJ1-1, the V gene TRBV28, with D possibly being TRBD1 (6 bases). CDR1 is MDHEN and CDR2 is SYDVKM in the germline V gene. The V end was cut by 2 bases, the J end by 0 bases, with 16 bases between. The CDR3 is made up of 17 amino acids.

This clonotype was seen repeatedly, ten times or more. The chain is built from TRBV7-9 and TRBJ2-7; D is unclear. Germline CDR1 SEHNR, CDR2 FQNEAQ (reference sequence). The ends were cut back, 7 bases at V and 2 bases at J, with 12 bases in the middle. The CDR3 sequence is 13 residues long. CDR3 sequence reads: CASNKDVTYEQYF. The CDR3 DNA is TGTGCCAGCAATAAAGACGTCACCTACGAGCAGTACTTC.

This clonotype was recorded at least ten times. This sequence joins TRBV3-1 and TRBJ2-1; D call uncertain. The V end was cut by 1 base, the J end by 8 bases, with 15 bases between. CDR3 length: 15 residues. CDR1 and CDR2 from the germline V gene are LGHDT and YNNKEL (reference sequence). CDR3 sequence: CASSQALALLHEQFF. The CDR3 nucleotides read TGTGCCAGCAGCCAAGCATTGGCCCTTCTACATGAGCAGTTCTTC.

This clonotype was seen ten or more times. The chain uses TRBV7-2 and TRBJ2-3; 9 bases are a match to TRBD2. The V gene's germline CDR1 is SGHTA and CDR2 FQGNSA. With 2 bases clipped from V and 4 bases from J, the junction kept 4 bases outside the gene matches. CDR3 length equals 15 residues. The CDR3 spells CASSLMASGADTQYF. DNA of the CDR3: TGTGCCAGCAGCTTAATGGCTAGCGGGGCAGATACGCAGTATTTT.